The clone carrying this T cell receptor beta chain was observed a few times. Its antigen is unknown. TCRdb re-analysed the 5' RACE reads in MiXCR, keeping a single row per CDR3 protein. The sample holds hundreds of thousands of distinct CDR3 sequences; about 20% are singletons and the top ten take 7% to 9%. This CDR3 spans 17 amino acids. The germline CDR1 and CDR2 sequences are SGHTA and FQGNSA. Germline trimming cut 8 bases from V and 4 bases from J; bases unmatched to any gene: 16. The sample originates from a study of T-cell memory formation after mild COVID-19. Overall study: TCR clusters showed largely donor specificity. Points from the study as a whole: Clones shrinking from day 15 to 85 showed even CD4/CD8 mixes; later expanders tilted CD4+. Clones from the second wave (peaking day 37) had unconfirmed SARS-CoV-2 specificity.

This chain connects TRBV7-2 to TRBJ2-5; 10 bases map to TRBD2. Sequencing was done on a sample of PBMCs or a T cell subset sorted from them (not recorded which). The TCR comes from an adult woman who had mild COVID-19 (a few samples of this study predate the infection). Cell type and time point are not known. The DNA of the CDR3 is TGTGCCAGCTCCGGGGCTAGCGGGAGCAGGGGCGGAGAGACCCAGTACTTC. Translation gives CASSGASGSRGGETQYF.